These 20 T cell receptor beta chains originate from one sample sequenced in a study of blood T cell repertoires in COVID-19. Repertoires were generated with immunoSEQ multiplex PCR, while TCRdb's copy carries only in-frame clones and drops some. The sample has 100,000 to 150,000 clones; about 70% are singletons. Source material: peripheral blood. The source of these receptors is a woman in her 70s with acute or convalescent COVID-19.

The chain joins TRBV2 to TRBJ2-7; 12 bases align to TRBD2. Germline CDR1 is SNHLY and CDR2 is FYNNEI. The CDR3 spans 14 residues. Unmatched junction bases numbered 2, after V lost 6 bases and J lost 2 bases. CDR3 sequence reads: CASRRLAGAYEQYF. The CDR3 region has the DNA TGTGCCAGCAGGCGACTAGCGGGAGCCTACGAGCAGTACTTC.

This clone has more than one count but fewer than ten. V usage is TRBV6-5 and J usage is TRBJ1-2, with D perhaps TRBD1 (6 bases). V lost 4 bases, J lost 3 bases, and 12 bases lay in between. Germline V lookup: CDR1 MNHEY, CDR2 SVGAGI. This CDR3 contains 14 residues. Written as DNA, the CDR3 is TGTGCCAGCAGTTTGGGGGGGCGAGACTATGGCTACACCTTC. Its protein is CASSLGGRDYGYTF.

The chain couples TRBV15 to TRBJ2-4; 9 nucleotides line up with TRBD1. V lost 2 bases to trimming and J lost 8 bases; unmatched junction nucleotides: 7. Germline V gene data show CDR1 as LNHNV and CDR2 as YYDKDF (reference sequence). CDR3 length: 15 amino acids. The DNA of the CDR3 is TGTGCCACCAGCAGACTCACAGGGGGCGAGTACATTCAGTACTTC. Translation gives CATSRLTGGEYIQYF.

V usage is TRBV18 and J usage is TRBJ2-7; 12 bases are shared with TRBD1. The CDR3 runs to 16 residues. V dropped 0 bases and J dropped 2; count of bases not matched to a gene: 2. Looked up from germline, CDR1 is KGHSH and CDR2 is LQKENI. In nucleotides, the CDR3 is TGTGCCAGCTCACCACCGGGGACAGGGGGCCCCTACGAGCAGTACTTC. Its protein product is CASSPPGTGGPYEQYF.

The rearrangement uses TRBV19 and TRBJ2-3, with 8 bases aligning to TRBD2. Trimming took 4 bases from V and 2 from J; bases not matched to a gene: 5. This CDR3 contains 15 residues. Looked up from germline, CDR1 is LNHDA and CDR2 is SQIVND (reference sequence). CDR3 sequence: CASSTAGGLTDTQYF. CDR3 sequence (DNA): TGTGCCAGTAGTACTGCGGGGGGACTCACAGATACGCAGTATTTT.

The chain uses TRBV2 and TRBJ1-2; 7 bases match TRBD1. CDR3 length: 13 amino acids. The germline V gene encodes CDR1 SNHLY and CDR2 FYNNEI. V lost 6 bases and J lost 8; bases outside the gene matches: 9. The CDR3, as DNA: TGTGCCAGCAGCGCTGACAGGGTAGACGGCTACACCTTC. This encodes CASSADRVDGYTF.

This clone came up a few times. V and J are TRBV7-3 and TRBJ1-3; TRBD1 is a possible D gene (6 bases). The germline CDR1 and CDR2 sequences are SGHTA and FQGTGA. V was shortened by 6 bases and J by 2 bases, with 23 bases between the two germline ends. The CDR3 contains 18 residues. The CDR3, as DNA: TGTGCCAGCAGACGACACGAGGAACAGGGAAGAACTGGAAACACCATATATTTT. Protein: CASRRHEEQGRTGNTIYF.

The chain carries TRBV4-3 and TRBJ1-5; 7 positions match TRBD1. The trim removed 0 bases at V and 6 bases at J, leaving 5 bases unmatched. The CDR3 totals 15 residues. The germline V gene has CDR1 LGHNA and CDR2 YSLEER. This CDR3 is CASSQDPGGSQPQHF. The CDR3 DNA is TGCGCCAGCAGCCAAGATCCAGGGGGAAGTCAGCCCCAGCATTTT.

This clone was counted ten times or more. The chain uses TRBV6-5 and TRBJ1-2, with 7 bases matching TRBD1. Trimming at V came to 9 bases and at J to 4 bases, leaving 5 bases not matched to a gene. The CDR3 spans 12 residues. The germline CDR1 and CDR2 sequences are MNHEY and SVGAGI. The DNA for the CDR3 is TGTGCCAGTGGGGACAGACTCTATGGCTACACCTTC. This encodes CASGDRLYGYTF.

The rearrangement uses TRBV5-4 and TRBJ2-7, with D maybe TRBD2 (6 bases). The CDR3 runs 14 residues. V was shortened by 0 bases and J by 2 bases, with 9 bases between the two germline ends. Per the germline V gene, CDR1 is SGHNT and CDR2 is YYREEE (reference sequence). CDR3 nucleotide sequence: TGTGCCAGCAGCTTGGGGGAGGTTCCCTACGAGCAGTACTTC. It translates to CASSLGEVPYEQYF.

The table lists this clone with a few counts. The rearrangement joins TRBV3-1 (or the pseudogene TRBV3-2) to TRBJ2-7; D is possibly TRBD1 (6 bases). CDR1 and CDR2 from the germline V gene are LGHDT and YNNKEL (reference sequence). The V end was cut by 1 base, the J end by 4 bases, with 11 bases between. The CDR3 has 14 residues. The CDR3 nucleotides are TGTGCCAGCAGCCAAGGTCCCAGGGGTTACGAGCAGTACTTC. It codes for CASSQGPRGYEQYF.

This clone has more than one count but fewer than ten. V usage is TRBV12-5 and J usage is TRBJ1-1, with 9 bases identical to TRBD1. The germline V gene encodes CDR1 LGHNT and CDR2 FRNRAP. This CDR3 comprises 13 residues. V lost 5 bases and J lost 5; bases outside the gene matches: 3. CDR3 sequence reads: CASGGTGRTEAFF. DNA of the CDR3: TGTGCTAGTGGTGGGACAGGGAGGACTGAAGCTTTCTTT.

The V and J genes are TRBV15 and TRBJ2-5; D not certain. The V end lost 1 base, the J end lost 2 bases, and 8 bases lay between the germline ends. The CDR3 totals 14 residues. CDR1 LNHNV and CDR2 YYDKDF come from the germline V gene (reference sequence). The CDR3 loop is CATSRGHPQETQYF. The DNA for the CDR3 is TGTGCCACCAGCAGAGGACACCCGCAAGAGACCCAGTACTTC.

The chain carries TRBV15 and TRBJ1-2, with D possibly matching TRBD1 (5 bases). Germline V gene data show CDR1 as LNHNV and CDR2 as YYDKDF (reference sequence). V gave up 0 bases and J gave up 4 bases, with 12 bases separating them. The CDR3 is made up of 15 amino acids. As DNA, the CDR3 is TGTGCCACCAGCAGAGATCTCGCGGGGACCTATGGCTACACCTTC. It encodes CATSRDLAGTYGYTF.

J is TRBJ1-4 and V is TRBV28; TRBD1 matches at 7 bases. The CDR3 has 14 amino acids. Germline CDR1 reads MDHEN; CDR2 reads SYDVKM. V lost 6 bases and J lost 4; bases outside the gene matches: 5. The CDR3 loop is CASSPTGRNEKLFF. The CDR3 nucleotides read TGTGCCAGCAGCCCGACAGGGCGTAATGAAAAACTGTTTTTT. Full variable domain (missing parts from reference TRBV28 and TRBJ1-4): DVKVTQSSRYLVKRTGEKVFLECVQDMDHENMFWYRQDPGLGLRLIYFSYDVKMKEKGDIPEGYSVSREKKERFSLILESASTNQTSMYLCASSPTGRNEKLFFGSGTQLSVL.

V gene TRBV19 combines with J gene TRBJ1-5, with TRBD1 matching over 12 bases. Trimming took 6 bases from V and 11 from J; bases not matched to a gene: 11. This CDR3 has 15 amino acids. CDR1 and CDR2 (germline): LNHDA, SQIVND (reference sequence). CDR3 residues: CASSPGTGGPRSQHF. CDR3 DNA: TGTGCCAGTAGCCCCGGGACAGGGGGCCCTAGATCCCAGCATTTT. The full variable domain, with the rest looked up from reference TRBV19 and TRBJ1-5, is DGGITQSPKYLFRKEGQNVTLSCEQNLNHDAMYWYRQDPGQGLRLIYYSQIVNDFQKGDIAEGYSVSREKKESFPLTVTSAQKNPTAFYLCASSPGTGGPRSQHFGDGTRLSIL.

The rearrangement joins TRBV21-1 to TRBJ2-7; the D call in the table, TRBD1, was not verified against the DNA. TRBV21-1 is designated a pseudogene. The CDR3 totals 14 residues. In nucleotides, the CDR3 is TGTGCCAGCAGCCCCGGGACAGGGTCCTACGAGCAGTACTTC. It encodes CASSPGTGSYEQYF.

The rearrangement joins TRBV21-1 to TRBJ1-1; the table names TRBD1, a call not compared with the DNA. TRBV21-1 is given as a pseudogene. This CDR3 has 17 amino acids. Here the CDR3 reads CASSTQDRGRADTEAFF. The CDR3 DNA sequence: TGTGCCAGCAGTACTCAAGACAGGGGGCGCGCGGACACTGAAGCTTTCTTT.

The chain combines TRBV19 with TRBJ1-4; unclear D gene. In germline, CDR1 is LNHDA, CDR2 SQIVND (reference sequence). The CDR3 runs 13 residues. V was cut by 7 bases and J by 3 bases, with 9 bases left in between. This CDR3 reads CASKRRSNEKLFF. The CDR3 region has the DNA TGTGCCAGTAAGAGGAGGTCTAATGAAAAACTGTTTTTT.

This clone was recorded only once. The V and J genes are TRBV9 and TRBJ2-1; TRBD1 agrees at 10 bases. This CDR3 has 17 residues. Trimming cost V 0 bases and J 3 bases; bases outside gene matches: 6. CDR1 is SGDLS and CDR2 is YYNGEE in the germline V gene. The CDR3 loop reads CASSVAPGTGVYNEQFF. The CDR3 DNA is TGTGCCAGCAGCGTAGCTCCGGGGACAGGGGTCTACAATGAGCAGTTCTTC.